Listed below are T cell receptor beta chains from one sample, sequenced in a study of blood T cell repertoires in COVID-19. The protocol was immunoSEQ multiplex PCR, while the TCRdb copy is restricted to in-frame clones and leaves out a portion. The data contain around 300,000 clones, over 75% of them singletons. The material sequenced was peripheral blood. All receptors derive from a woman aged 45-60 years with active or convalescent COVID-19. Each CDR3 is given with its conserved first and last residue. Each record gives: V gene, J gene, D gene, clone size, CDR3 DNA, CDR3 protein. D genes are given only for firm matches. Rows give clone size only sometimes, using once, few, many, or a class for an expanded clone.

TRBV5-1,TRBJ1-3,NA,NA,TGCGCCAGCAGCTTGGCCGGGGGTATGGGAGACACCATATATTTT,CASSLAGGMGDTIYF
TRBV11-2,TRBJ1-1,NA,NA,TGTGCCAGCAGCTTAGCGGGGGGAACTGAAGCTTTCTTT,CASSLAGGTEAFF
TRBV5-1,TRBJ1-1,NA,NA,TGCGCCAGCAGCTTGGAGGGGATCTCCTCCACTGAAGCTTTCTTT,CASSLEGISSTEAFF
TRBV6-6,TRBJ1-4,TRBD1,NA,TGTGCCAGCAGTCGTATTATCACCGGGACAGGGGATGAAAAACTGTTTTTT,CASSRIITGTGDEKLFF
TRBV9,TRBJ2-3,TRBD2,NA,TGTGCCAGCAGCGGAGGACTAGCGGGGGGCACAGATACGCAGTATTTT,CASSGGLAGGTDTQYF
TRBV30,TRBJ2-7,NA,NA,TGTGCCTGGGCCAGGACGTTAGACGGGAAAGGGCAGTACTTC,CAWARTLDGKGQYF
TRBV7-2,TRBJ2-2,NA,once,TGTGCCAGCAGCTTTACGGAGTCGGGCACCGGGGAGCTGTTTTTT,CASSFTESGTGELFF
TRBV9,TRBJ1-1,NA,NA,TGTGCCAGCAGCGTAGCTACGGGGAGTAGCACTGAAGCTTTCTTT,CASSVATGSSTEAFF
TRBV29-1,TRBJ1-1,NA,NA,TGCAGCGTCGTAAACACTGAAGCTTTCTTT,CSVVNTEAFF
TRBV9,TRBJ1-2,TRBD1,NA,TGTGCCAGCAGCGTAGACGCAGGGGGTGAAATCTATGGCTACACCTTC,CASSVDAGGEIYGYTF
TRBV4-3,TRBJ1-1,NA,NA,TGCGCCAGCAGCCAAGATCGGGGTAGGGTACCCAACACTGAAGCTTTCTTT,CASSQDRGRVPNTEAFF
TRBV10-3,TRBJ1-1,NA,NA,TGTGCCATCAGTGAGTCAAGCAGGTACACTGAAGCTTTCTTT,CAISESSRYTEAFF
TRBV28,TRBJ1-1,NA,NA,TGTGCCAGCGCAGCAGGGGAGAACACTGAAGCTTTCTTT,CASAAGENTEAFF
TRBV7-3,TRBJ2-3,TRBD1,NA,TGTGCCAGCAGCGTACAGGGGGGAGGCACAGATACGCAGTATTTT,CASSVQGGGTDTQYF
TRBV19,TRBJ1-3,NA,NA,TGTGCCACTACCCCCAGGGGCTCGGGTGGAAACACCATATATTTT,CATTPRGSGGNTIYF
TRBV7-9,TRBJ2-7,TRBD2,NA,TGTGCCAGCAGCTTAGGGCGGACTAGCGGGTGGGACCACGAGCAGTACTTC,CASSLGRTSGWDHEQYF
TRBV5-6,TRBJ1-1,NA,NA,TGTGCCAGCAGTTCAGGGATCCGGGAAGCTTTCTTT,CASSSGIREAFF
TRBV16,TRBJ2-1,NA,NA,TGTGCCAGCAGCCAACCTCCGGGGGCCTACAATGAGCAGTTCTTC,CASSQPPGAYNEQFF
TRBV7-2,TRBJ2-5,TRBD2,once,TGTGCCAGCAGCCCGGGACTAGCGGGGGAAGAGACCCAGTACTTC,CASSPGLAGEETQYF
TRBV10-1,TRBJ1-2,TRBD1,NA,TGCGCCAGCAGTGAGAGAACCGGGACAGGGAACTATGGCTACACCTTC,CASSERTGTGNYGYTF
TRBV20-1,TRBJ1-5,NA,NA,TGCAGTGCTAGTCGGGGCAGGGGAAGCAATCAGCCCCAGCATTTT,CSASRGRGSNQPQHF
TRBV19,TRBJ1-5,TRBD1,NA,TGTGCCAGTAGAAGGGACAGGGCAACTAATCAGCCCCAGCATTTT,CASRRDRATNQPQHF
TRBV28,TRBJ2-3,NA,NA,TGTGCCAGCAGGAGCCGGGGTAGAGATACGCAGTATTTT,CASRSRGRDTQYF
TRBV6-6,TRBJ1-1,TRBD1,NA,TGTGCCAGCAGGACGGGACAGGCGAACACTGAAGCTTTCTTT,CASRTGQANTEAFF
TRBV3-1/TRBV3-2,TRBJ2-7,NA,once,TGTGCCAGCAGCCGCCTATCCTACGAGCAGTACTTC,CASSRLSYEQYF
TRBV30,TRBJ2-1,NA,NA,TGTGCCTGGAGTCTACCCCTCAATGAGCAGTTCTTC,CAWSLPLNEQFF
TRBV7-9,TRBJ1-6,NA,NA,TGTGCCAGCAGCTTAGGACAGGCCGGACGAAAGGGTAACTCACCCCTCCACTTT,CASSLGQAGRKGNSPLHF
TRBV5-1,TRBJ1-2,TRBD1,NA,TGCGCCAGCAGCGCGGGACAGGGGATCCCCCATGGCTACACCTTC,CASSAGQGIPHGYTF
TRBV7-2,TRBJ2-1,TRBD2,NA,TGTGCCAGCAGCTCTTTCGGGACTAGCGGTTACAATGAGCAGTTCTTC,CASSSFGTSGYNEQFF
TRBV18,TRBJ1-5,NA,once,TGTGCCAGCTCACCAGGGGAGAATCAGCCCCAGCATTTT,CASSPGENQPQHF
TRBV18,TRBJ2-2,NA,once,TGTGCCAGCTCACCGCAGGGAATTAACACCGGGGAGCTGTTTTTT,CASSPQGINTGELFF
TRBV24-1,TRBJ2-3,TRBD1,NA,TGTGCCACCAGTTCGACAGGGTCCACAGATACGCAGTATTTT,CATSSTGSTDTQYF
TRBV29-1,TRBJ1-3,TRBD1,NA,TGCAGCGGGGGACAGGGTGAAAACACCATATATTTT,CSGGQGENTIYF
TRBV6-2/TRBV6-3,TRBJ2-5,TRBD2,NA,TGTGCCAGCAGTTCCATTAGCGGGAGGAAAGAGACCCAGTACTTC,CASSSISGRKETQYF
TRBV28,TRBJ1-1,NA,NA,TGTGCCAGCGAGGAGAACACTGAAGCTTTCTTT,CASEENTEAFF
TRBV9,TRBJ1-5,TRBD1,NA,TGTGCCAGCAGCGTAGGTACAGGGGGCGGCAATCAGCCCCAGCATTTT,CASSVGTGGGNQPQHF
TRBV7-9,TRBJ2-3,NA,NA,TGTGCCAGCAGCTTAGGCAGGGTTGGAGCAGATACGCAGTATTTT,CASSLGRVGADTQYF
TRBV7-2,TRBJ1-3,NA,NA,TGTGCCAGCAGCTTAGAGCCATCGTACCGCCTAAACACCATATATTTT,CASSLEPSYRLNTIYF
TRBV7-6,TRBJ2-2,TRBD2,NA,TGTGCCAGCAGAACCCCTAGCGGGAGGAGTGGCGGGGAGCTGTTTTTT,CASRTPSGRSGGELFF
TRBV19,TRBJ1-1,TRBD1,NA,TGTGCCAGTAGTACTGACAGGGACACTGAAGCTTTCTTT,CASSTDRDTEAFF
TRBV12-3/TRBV12-4,TRBJ1-2,NA,NA,TGTGCCAGCAGTGCCGGGAACTATGGCTACACCTTC,CASSAGNYGYTF
TRBV10-2,TRBJ1-4,NA,NA,TGCGCCAGCTACACAGGATCCTCTAATGAAAAACTGTTTTTT,CASYTGSSNEKLFF
TRBV18,TRBJ2-1,TRBD1,NA,TGTGCCAGCTCGCGACAGGGGGCGAAGAATGAGCAGTTCTTC,CASSRQGAKNEQFF
TRBV19,TRBJ1-5,NA,NA,TGTGCCAGTAGTCCCCTTCATTTGCAGGGGAGTAATCAGCCCCAGCATTTT,CASSPLHLQGSNQPQHF
TRBV7-2,TRBJ2-1,TRBD1,NA,TGTGCCAGCAGCCCCGACAGGGGACGAGAAGATGAGCAGTTCTTC,CASSPDRGREDEQFF
TRBV18,TRBJ1-1,NA,NA,TGTGCCAGCTCACCTACGGGGGGCACTGAAGCTTTCTTT,CASSPTGGTEAFF
TRBV9,TRBJ2-5,NA,NA,TGTGCCAGCAGCGTAGCACAGGGAGTTGGGGAGACCCAGTACTTC,CASSVAQGVGETQYF
TRBV25-1,TRBJ2-1,TRBD2,NA,TGTGCCAGCAGTGAATCTGGCGTTAGCGGGACCTACAATGAGCAGTTCTTC,CASSESGVSGTYNEQFF
TRBV20-1,TRBJ1-2,NA,NA,TGCAGTGCTAGTTCCTGGGAGGATAACTATGGCTACACCTTC,CSASSWEDNYGYTF
TRBV4-3,TRBJ1-6,NA,NA,TGCGCCAGCAGCCAAGATTTCGAGGGTTCTTCACCCCTCCACTTT,CASSQDFEGSSPLHF